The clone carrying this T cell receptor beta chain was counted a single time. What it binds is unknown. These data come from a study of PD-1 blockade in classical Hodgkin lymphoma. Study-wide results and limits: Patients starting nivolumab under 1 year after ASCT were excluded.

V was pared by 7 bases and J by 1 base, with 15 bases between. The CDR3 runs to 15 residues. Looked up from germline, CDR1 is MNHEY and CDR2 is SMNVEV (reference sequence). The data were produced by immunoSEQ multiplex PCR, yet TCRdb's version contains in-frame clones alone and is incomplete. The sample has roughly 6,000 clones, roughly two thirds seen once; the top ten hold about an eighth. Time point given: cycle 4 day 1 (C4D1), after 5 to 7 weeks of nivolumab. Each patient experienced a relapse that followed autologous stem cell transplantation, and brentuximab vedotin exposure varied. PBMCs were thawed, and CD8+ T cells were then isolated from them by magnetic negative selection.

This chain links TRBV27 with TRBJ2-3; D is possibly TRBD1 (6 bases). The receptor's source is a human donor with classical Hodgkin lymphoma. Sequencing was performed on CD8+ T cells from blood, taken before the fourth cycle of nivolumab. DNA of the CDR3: TGTGCCAGCACCGGGGCAGGGGATGGCACAGATACGCAGTATTTT. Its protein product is CASTGAGDGTDTQYF.